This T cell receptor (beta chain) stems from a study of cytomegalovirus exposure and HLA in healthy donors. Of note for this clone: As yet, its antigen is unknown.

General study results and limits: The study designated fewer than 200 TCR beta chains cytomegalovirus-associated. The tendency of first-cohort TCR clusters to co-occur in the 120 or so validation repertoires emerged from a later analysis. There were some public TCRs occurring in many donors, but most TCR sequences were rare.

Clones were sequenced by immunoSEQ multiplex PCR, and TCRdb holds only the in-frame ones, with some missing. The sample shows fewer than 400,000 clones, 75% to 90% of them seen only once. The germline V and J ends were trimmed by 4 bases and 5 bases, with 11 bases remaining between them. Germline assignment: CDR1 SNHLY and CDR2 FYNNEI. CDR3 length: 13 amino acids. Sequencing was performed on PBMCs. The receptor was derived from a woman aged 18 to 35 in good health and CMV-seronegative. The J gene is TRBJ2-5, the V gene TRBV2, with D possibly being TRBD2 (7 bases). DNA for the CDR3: TGTGCCAGCAGTGCGAGGGGGGGGGAGACCCAGTACTTC. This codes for CASSARGGETQYF.